Described below is a single T cell receptor (beta chain) sequence and its context. Its antigen is currently not known. It has no much larger one-base neighbor in the sample; base qualities were not kept. TCRbeta CDR3 regions were amplified from genomic DNA using the immunoSEQ Assay, a bias-controlled multiplex PCR. The authors' pipeline ran thus. Nucleated cell counts per sample were estimated from amplification of reference gene primers within the assay. To quantify the absolute abundance of each unique TCRbeta CDR3 rearrangement, sequence reads were collapsed and filtered. For each sample, productive Simpson clonality was calculated as the square root of Simpson's diversity index across productive rearrangements. Here the immuneACCESS table is served through TCRdb, limited to in-frame sequences with V and J called. Missing clones are a known gap in these copies; in checked studies unresolved V genes cover under half, and the rest lacks a known reason. V and J calls plus clone size are reproduced from that table; the DNA served to infer D and trimming. The table for this sample lists 300,000 to 350,000 clones; 80% to 90% of them were counted only once. The top ten clones comprise 2.2% of the sample.

This sample is drawn from a study of blood T cell repertoires in COVID-19 (dated by TCRdb to about 2020). About the investigation overall: The collaborator samples originated in the United States, Italy and Spain and spanned the acute and convalescent phases of COVID-19. A freely available public database, intended as a resource for researchers studying the immune response to SARS-CoV-2, is where the repertoires were released. Samples were obtained from the ongoing ImmuneRACE study (first 160 participants) and from 1,254 subjects provided by 6 global collaborators. The sample metadata nearly always contained a de-identified subject ID, COVID-19 status, age in years and sex. The prospective study material was composed of cDNA or gDNA derived from T cells, B-cell-depleted T cells, or PBMCs. Where available, HLA class I and class II types were obtained from metadata supplied by the sample provider rather than from assay-based typing. Subjects who had been exposed to COVID-19, were actively infected with it, or had recovered from it provided the deeply sampled blood TCRbeta repertoires that made up the dataset.

In the prospective study, participants were about 18 to 95 years old, resided in around 25 geographic areas of the United States, and were enrolled through a virtual design. Cohort assignment in the prospective study relied on participant-reported clinical history from a screening survey and a study questionnaire. Recovered participants in ImmuneRACE Cohort 3 were defined as having two consecutive negative NP/OP PCR tests, clearance from a healthcare professional, or resolution of symptoms. In the prospective study, whole blood, serum and a nasopharyngeal or oropharyngeal swab were collected from each participant by mobile phlebotomists. Prospective study participants could optionally give additional blood draws and questionnaires over a 2-month period. Blood samples from the prospective study were shipped frozen or at room temperature prior to DNA extraction. The germline V gene (reference sequence) specifies GTSNPN as CDR1 and SVGIG as CDR2. Deletion took 3 bases off V and 7 bases off J, with a span of 13 bases between the germline ends. Spanning cysteine to phenylalanine, the CDR3 consists of 13 amino acids. Just the 39-base CDR3 DNA is kept, in frame starting at base 1.

Summary of the overall study and its limitations: How much clinical and demographic metadata was included differed by source and by participant, and the metadata was provided uncurated.

The source material was PBMCs or T cells enriched from blood (not recorded which). The source of this sequence is a young man who had recovered from COVID-19. The rearranged segments are TRBV30 and TRBJ1-5; TRBD1 might be the D gene, on 6 matching bases. The CDR3 protein: CAWSTGLGQPQHF. The DNA sequence is as follows: TGTGCCTGGAGCACAGGGTTGGGCCAGCCCCAGCATTTT.